This TCR beta chain derives from a study of blood T cell repertoires in COVID-19. In the study overall: T cells, B-cell-depleted T cells, or PBMCs provided the cDNA or gDNA that served as material.

Participant ages covered about 18 to 89 years across 25 or so US areas. Grouping used clinical history reported by participants in a survey and questionnaire. Original analysis: Estimation of nucleated cell counts relied on the amplification of reference gene primers. Clones were read by immunoSEQ multiplex PCR, and TCRdb kept only the in-frame ones, dropping some. V and J calls and clone size come straight from that table; D and trimming were deduced from the DNA. The repertoire has 270,000 or so clones, roughly 93% of them found once; the top ten carry 2.3%. This clone turned up a few times. This sequence originates from a woman aged 40 to 55 with acute COVID-19. The source material was PBMCs or T cells enriched from blood (not recorded which).

CDR3 in DNA: TGTGCCAGCAGTCCCCGACAGAACACTGAAGCTTTCTTT. Protein sequence: CASSPRQNTEAFF. The J gene is TRBJ1-1, the V gene TRBV6-5; D not certain. The CDR3 is 13 amino acids. Trimming cost V 5 bases and J 1 base, with 8 bases left between them. Looked up from germline, CDR1 is MNHEY and CDR2 is SVGAGI.